The entry below gives a single TCR beta chain sequence along with its context. No antigen is known for it. Several immunoSEQ plates received, in even portions, the genomic DNA of each subset. Sequenced by immunoSEQ multiplex PCR; TCRdb stores in-frame clones only, minus some. The repertoire includes about 2,500,000 clones, 90% to 95% of them detected once, and around 0.15% sits in the top ten. The source of the sample is a study of shared clonotypes between healthy human individuals. Study-level points and caveats: Large depth notwithstanding, sorted-subset sequencing proved incomplete by rarefaction.

The V gene's germline CDR1 is LNHNV and CDR2 YYDKDF (reference sequence). The CDR3 loop spans 14 amino acids. The germline V and J ends were trimmed by 6 bases and 2 bases, with 11 bases remaining between them. This TCR derives from a man aged 18 to 29 in good health. V and J are TRBV15 and TRBJ1-5, with TRBD1 as a possible D gene (5 bases). The source material was naive CD4+ T cells sorted from blood. Subset given: CD45RA+ positively selected. The CDR3 bases are TGTGCCACCAGGATCGGGGGTGGCAATCAGCCCCAGCATTTT. Its translation: CATRIGGGNQPQHF.